This passage covers 24 T cell receptor beta chains from one sample sequenced in a study of blood T cells in healthy people across ages. Alongside a J-beta primer mix, a sample-barcoded 5' primer served in a second PCR lasting about 7 to 11 cycles. From the 5' RACE reads, TCRdb called clonotypes with MiXCR, one entry per CDR3 protein. This table has around 520,000 distinct CDR3 sequences, about 27% appearing once. These same records also appear under a second study, on T cells of mothers and their children.

The sample comprised blood. The receptors stem from a boy aged 2 to 10 in good health.

The chain has TRBV14 and TRBJ1-1; D is uncertain. Per germline, CDR1 SGHDN and CDR2 FVKESK. Trimming shortened V by 0 bases and J by 3 bases, and 8 bases separated the two germline ends. The CDR3 sequence is 14 residues long. The CDR3 sequence is CASSQDRWDTEAFF. CDR3 sequence (DNA): TGTGCCAGCAGCCAAGATAGGTGGGACACTGAAGCTTTCTTT.

On this clonotype: A junction end diverges from the germline sequence, so it may reflect a read error. The genes are TRBV24-1 and TRBJ2-7; possibly TRBD2 for D (6 bases). This CDR3 region has 12 residues. Looked up from germline, CDR1 is KGHDR and CDR2 is SFDVKD. The CDR3 sequence is CATCGISYEQCF. As DNA, the CDR3 is TGTGCCACCTGCGGGATTTCCTACGAGCAGTGCTTC.

This chain uses TRBV11-2 with TRBJ1-2; D is undetermined. The CDR3 runs 13 residues. CDR1 and CDR2 from the germline V gene are SGHAT and FQNNGV. Deletions cut 4 bases from V and 4 bases from J, with 10 bases between. Written as DNA, the CDR3 is TGTGCCAGCAGCTATGGAGCGAGCTATGGCTACACCTTC. This gives the protein CASSYGASYGYTF.

The chain is built from TRBV4-3 and TRBJ2-3; D remains unclear. Trimming took 1 base from V and 4 from J, leaving 12 bases between them. The CDR3 runs 15 residues. Per the germline V gene, CDR1 is LGHNA and CDR2 is YSLEER. The CDR3 DNA reads TGCGCCAGCAGCCAAGGGGCAAATCACCCAGATACGCAGTATTTT. It translates to CASSQGANHPDTQYF.

The sample holds a few counts of this clonotype. This chain links TRBV6-6 with TRBJ2-2; 8 bases line up with TRBD1. CDR1 is MNHNY, CDR2 SVGAGI, per germline (reference sequence). The length of the CDR3 is 16 residues. V was clipped by 4 bases and J by 5 bases; unmatched bases: 9. The CDR3: CASSSPGQEQTGELFF. Written as DNA, the CDR3 is TGTGCCAGCAGTTCCCCGGGACAGGAGCAAACCGGGGAGCTGTTTTTT.

This chain connects TRBV9 to TRBJ2-2, with TRBD2 as a possible D gene (5 bases). V lost 4 bases and J lost 7, with 23 bases in between. The CDR3 runs to 17 residues. Germline values: CDR1 SGDLS, CDR2 YYNGEE. The CDR3 region is CASSPREEGRLDGELFF. The CDR3 nucleotides are TGTGCCAGCAGCCCCCGCGAAGAGGGCAGACTGGACGGGGAGCTGTTTTTT.

This clonotype was recorded a few times. V gene TRBV4-3 combines with J gene TRBJ2-1; 15 nucleotides line up with TRBD2. Germline CDR1 and CDR2: LGHNA and YSLEER. The CDR3 loop spans 20 amino acids. V shed 0 bases, J shed 0 bases, and the junction held 6 bases outside the gene matches. The CDR3 bases are TGCGCCAGCAGCCAAGACGGACTAGCGGGAGGGTATAACTCCTACAATGAGCAGTTCTTC. The encoded protein is CASSQDGLAGGYNSYNEQFF.

CDR3 sequence: CASSLHRKMGLEQYF. The CDR3 nucleotides are TGTGCCAGCAGTCTCCACAGGAAAATGGGCCTAGAGCAGTACTTC. The chain combines TRBV12-3 or TRBV12-4 with TRBJ2-7; maybe TRBD1 (5 bases). The CDR3 covers 15 residues. V was clipped by 5 bases and J by 7 bases, with 21 bases between them.

This clonotype came up a few times. The junction departs from germline at one end; a sequencing error may be responsible. The chain joins TRBV7-9 to TRBJ2-5; the D gene is possibly TRBD2 (5 bases). Germline V lookup: CDR1 SEHNR, CDR2 FQNEAQ (reference sequence). This CDR3 spans 11 amino acids. The CDR3 loop reads CASSFGEPPFF. The CDR3 DNA follows: TGTGCCAGCAGCTTCGGGGAGCCCCCTTTCTTC. Supplemented by reference TRBV7-9 and TRBJ2-5, the full variable domain reads DTGVSQNPRHKITKRGQNVTFRCDPISEHNRLYWYRQTLGQGPEFLTYFQNEAQLEKSRLLSDRFSAERPKGSFSTLEIQRTEQGDSAMYLCASSFGEPPFFGPGTRLLVL.

This clonotype showed up just a few times. An end of the junction differs from the germline gene, which may be a read error. This chain uses TRBV6-5 with TRBJ1-1, with D perhaps TRBD1 (5 bases). Per the germline V gene, CDR1 is MNHEY and CDR2 is SVGAGI. The CDR3 contains 14 residues. As DNA, the CDR3 is TGTGCCATCAGTCACGTCGGGGGAGGGACTGAAGCTTTCTTT. Translated: CAISHVGGGTEAFF.

The V gene is TRBV24-1, the J gene TRBJ2-7; 7 nucleotides agree with TRBD1. The CDR3 sequence is 16 residues long. Germline loops: CDR1 KGHDR, CDR2 SFDVKD. Trimming at V came to 4 bases and at J to 4 bases, leaving 12 bases not matched to a gene. The CDR3 coding sequence is TGTGCCACCAGTGACCGTGATCCGGGACAGAGTTACGAGCAGTACTTC. Translating gives CATSDRDPGQSYEQYF.

This clonotype appeared a few times. The rearrangement links TRBV10-3 to TRBJ2-7; 7 bases fit TRBD1. The J segment lost 4 bases and the V segment lost 6 bases, leaving 9 bases of the junction unmatched. Germline CDR1 is ENHRY and CDR2 is SYGVKD. The CDR3 spans 14 residues. CDR3 region: CAIRDRDSLYEQYF. In DNA form, the CDR3 reads TGTGCCATCAGGGACCGGGACAGCTTATACGAGCAGTACTTC.

V gene TRBV6-2 or TRBV6-3 combines with J gene TRBJ2-2, with D possibly matching TRBD2 (5 bases). This CDR3 is built from 12 residues. The V and J ends lost 7 bases and 6 bases respectively, with 9 bases between them. The germline gives CDR1 MNHEY, CDR2 SVGEGT. CDR3 coding DNA: TGTGCCAGCAACCACGGGGCCGGGGAGCTGTTTTTT. Its translation: CASNHGAGELFF.

This rearrangement joins TRBV20-1 to TRBJ2-1; TRBD2 matches 12 bases. CDR1 is DFQATT, CDR2 SNEGSKA, per germline (reference sequence). J was trimmed by 1 base and V by 2 bases; bases with no gene match: 6. The CDR3 totals 17 residues. CDR3 sequence reads: CSARRLAGGYSYNEQFF. Written as DNA, the CDR3 is TGCAGTGCTAGACGGCTAGCGGGAGGGTATTCCTACAATGAGCAGTTCTTC.

The chain recombines TRBV12-3 or TRBV12-4 with TRBJ1-1; the D gene is possibly TRBD1 (6 bases). The CDR3 consists of 14 residues. V lost 0 bases and J lost 5, with 10 bases in between. This chain's CDR3 is CASSLAGAGTEAFF. CDR3 nucleotide sequence: TGTGCCAGCAGTTTAGCGGGGGCTGGAACTGAAGCTTTCTTT.

This chain uses TRBV4-3 with TRBJ2-7, with D possibly called TRBD1 or TRBD2 (5 bases each). The CDR3 spans 13 residues. V lost 0 bases and J 6 bases, leaving 9 bases between the germline ends. Germline CDR1 and CDR2: LGHNA and YSLEER. CDR3 nucleotides: TGCGCCAGCAGCCAAGATCCCGGGACCGAGCAGTACTTC. Its protein product is CASSQDPGTEQYF.

This clonotype was seen more than once but under ten times. The CDR3 loop reads CASSAPNLGTQTLPYEQYF. The CDR3 bases are TGTGCCAGCAGCGCCCCTAACCTAGGAACACAAACTTTACCCTACGAGCAGTACTTC. The chain uses TRBV7-9 and TRBJ2-7; no definite D call. Trimming left V 5 bases short and J 2 bases short, with 28 bases between. The CDR3 runs to 19 residues. Per the germline V gene, CDR1 is SEHNR and CDR2 is FQNEAQ (reference sequence).

A few counts support this clonotype. This sequence joins TRBV7-6 and TRBJ2-3; D gene uncertain. The V and J ends lost 1 base and 4 bases respectively, with 6 bases between them. Germline V gene lookup returns CDR1 SGHVS and CDR2 FNYEAQ. This CDR3 spans 13 amino acids. Here the CDR3 DNA reads TGTGCCAGCAGCTTAGATGGTCCAGATACGCAGTATTTT. Its protein is CASSLDGPDTQYF.

This clonotype turned up a few times. This chain joins TRBV12-3 or TRBV12-4 and TRBJ2-7; perhaps TRBD2 as D (6 bases). This CDR3 spans 15 amino acids. Deletions cut 3 bases from V and 2 bases from J, with 14 bases between. The CDR3 here is CASSLTAGSPYEQYF. CDR3 DNA sequence: TGTGCCAGCAGTTTGACGGCGGGGTCACCCTACGAGCAGTACTTC.

The V and J genes are TRBV11-2 and TRBJ2-1; D might be TRBD2 (5 bases). The end of the DNA fits TRBJ2-7 better, so the J call may be wrong. The CDR3 has 14 residues. Germline lookup yields CDR1 SGHAT and CDR2 FQNNGV. The DNA of the CDR3 is TGTGCCAGCAGCTTAGCCGGGATGTTTCGCGAGCAGTACTTC. It is translated as CASSLAGMFREQYF.

This clonotype was found a few times. V gene TRBV6-2 or TRBV6-3 combines with J gene TRBJ2-1, with 7 bases fitting TRBD2. With V trimmed by 6 bases and J by 6 bases, 5 bases remained unmatched. CDR1 and CDR2 (germline): MNHEY, SVGEGT. The CDR3 is 13 residues long. The DNA of the CDR3 is TGTGCCAGCAGGGGCGGGAGTAGCAATGAGCAGTTCTTC. Translated, it gives CASRGGSSNEQFF.

This clonotype was counted between two and nine times. The chain carries TRBV29-1 and TRBJ2-5; D gene uncertain. The end of the DNA fits TRBJ2-1 better, so the J call may be wrong. Germline V gene lookup returns CDR1 SQVTM and CDR2 ANQGSEA. CDR3 size: 12 residues. CDR3 loop: CSVEPPWDEQFF. The CDR3 DNA sequence: TGCAGCGTCGAGCCCCCCTGGGATGAGCAGTTCTTC.

This clonotype has a count of ten or more. The chain employs TRBV9 and TRBJ2-7, with 7 bases identical to TRBD2. Trimming at V came to 0 bases and at J to 3 bases, leaving 3 bases not matched to a gene. CDR1 is SGDLS, CDR2 YYNGEE, per germline. The CDR3 runs 14 residues. The CDR3 nucleotides read TGTGCCAGCAGCGTAGCTGGGGGGGACTACGAGCAGTACTTC. This translates into CASSVAGGDYEQYF.

The CDR3 bases are TGCAGCGGATGGGGGGGAAGCACTGAAGCTTTCTTT. Its translation is CSGWGGSTEAFF. The chain combines TRBV29-1 with TRBJ1-1; D possibly corresponds to TRBD1 (5 bases). Trimming removed 7 bases from V and 4 bases from J, with 13 bases in between. CDR1 and CDR2 from the germline V gene are SQVTM and ANQGSEA. The CDR3 runs to 12 residues.